This passage covers 7 T cell receptor beta chains from one sample sequenced in a study of OX40 agonist ivuxolimab in advanced cancers. Only in-frame clones appear in the TCRdb table, and some are missing; sequencing was by immunoSEQ multiplex PCR. The sample yields over 75,000 clones, approximately 90% seen once. Material: CD4+ or CD8+ T cells sorted from blood, obtained in a trial of the OX40 agonist ivuxolimab. Source of these receptors: an adult with an advanced solid tumor such as melanoma, head and neck, liver or kidney cancer.

The chain recombines TRBV2 with TRBJ1-1; possibly TRBD1 for D (6 bases). The CDR3 extends over 13 amino acids. Trimming left V 7 bases short and J 8 bases short, with 17 bases between. CDR1 and CDR2 from the germline V gene are SNHLY and FYNNEI. This CDR3 is CASKYLDSGEAFF. In DNA, the CDR3 is TGTGCCAGCAAGTACTTGGACAGCGGGGAAGCTTTCTTT. The full variable domain, with the rest looked up from reference TRBV2 and TRBJ1-1, is EPEVTQTPSHQVTQMGQEVILRCVPISNHLYFYWYRQILGQKVEFLVSFYNNEISEKSEIFDDQFSVERPDGSNFTLKIRSTKLEDSAMYFCASKYLDSGEAFFGQGTRLTVV.

This rearrangement joins TRBV5-1 to TRBJ1-2, with D uncertain. The germline gives CDR1 SGHRS, CDR2 YFSETQ. CDR3 size: 13 residues. Trimming cost V 0 bases and J 4 bases, with 7 bases left between them. The CDR3 DNA reads as TGCGCCAGCAGCTTGGATGGAACCTATGGCTACACCTTC. It specifies CASSLDGTYGYTF.

The chain employs TRBV5-4 and TRBJ1-1, with 7 bases that match TRBD1. Trimming took 4 bases from V and 11 from J; bases not matched to a gene: 14. The germline V gene encodes CDR1 SGHNT and CDR2 YYREEE (reference sequence). The CDR3 is made up of 14 amino acids. This chain's CDR3 is CASSPEKTGVGAFF. Written as DNA, the CDR3 is TGTGCCAGCAGCCCCGAAAAAACAGGGGTCGGGGCTTTCTTT.

The chain joins TRBV5-1 to TRBJ2-1; no firm D call. The germline V gene encodes CDR1 SGHRS and CDR2 YFSETQ. V dropped 4 bases and J dropped 3 bases, with 11 bases sitting between them. The CDR3 is 14 amino acids. Here the CDR3 DNA reads TGCGCCAGCAGCATGGACCCACGCTACAATGAGCAGTTCTTC. This gives the protein CASSMDPRYNEQFF.

V is TRBV10-3 and J is TRBJ2-7; D gene ambiguous. The germline CDR1 and CDR2 sequences are ENHRY and SYGVKD. This CDR3 spans 14 amino acids. Trimming pared 0 bases from V and 3 bases from J, leaving 9 bases between. The CDR3 nucleotides are TGTGCCATCAGTGAGTCGGTGGGAAACTACGAGCAGTACTTC. This encodes CAISESVGNYEQYF.

The chain employs TRBV10-3 and TRBJ1-1; TRBD1 might be the D (6 bases). This CDR3 has 13 amino acids. Germline lookup yields CDR1 ENHRY and CDR2 SYGVKD. The V end lost 2 bases, the J end lost 7 bases, and 11 bases lay between the germline ends. The DNA of the CDR3 is TGTGCCATCAGTGAGGCTGACAGGAGTGAAGCTTTCTTT. Protein: CAISEADRSEAFF.

The V and J genes are TRBV6-1 and TRBJ2-1, with 10 bases that match TRBD2. This CDR3 contains 16 residues. The germline V gene has CDR1 MNHNS and CDR2 SASEGT. Germline trimming cut 1 base from V and 2 bases from J; bases unmatched to any gene: 2. CDR3 DNA: TGTGCCAGCAGTGAAGGGGGACTAGCGCCCTACAATGAGCAGTTCTTC. Translating gives CASSEGGLAPYNEQFF.